Listed below are T cell receptor beta chains from one sample, sequenced in a study of T cell responses to AZD1222 COVID-19 vaccine. This table comes from immunoSEQ multiplex PCR, and its TCRdb copy is limited to in-frame clones, with some not included. The sample carries tens of thousands of clones, 75% to 90% recorded once. The source was peripheral blood, collected on day 0 of AZD1222 vaccination. Receptor source: an adult in good health. CDR3s include the opening cysteine and the closing phenylalanine or tryptophan. A D gene is named only where the DNA matches it firmly. Rows may omit the clone size; those that give it use once, few, many or a size class.

TRBJ2-7	.	.	18	TRBV10-3	CAISESVGGPARNYEQYF	TGTGCCATCAGTGAGTCTGTCGGCGGGCCCGCTCGAAACTACGAGCAGTACTTC
TRBJ2-7	.	.	14	TRBV5-4	CASSSQTAFSEQYF	TGTGCCAGCAGTTCCCAGACAGCTTTTTCCGAGCAGTACTTC
TRBJ1-3	TRBD1	.	16	TRBV4-3	CASSQVGTGVGNTIYF	TGCGCCAGCAGCCAAGTCGGGACAGGGGTTGGAAACACCATATATTTT
TRBJ2-2	.	.	11	TRBV7-9	CASSSANELFF	TGTGCCAGCAGCTCCGCAAATGAGCTGTTTTTT
TRBJ1-6	.	.	13	TRBV7-9	CASSYGGIMALHF	TGTGCCAGCAGCTATGGGGGGATAATGGCCCTCCACTTT
TRBJ1-1	.	.	14	TRBV5-4	CASSSLLGGPQAFF	TGTGCCAGCAGCTCTCTTTTAGGCGGACCCCAAGCTTTCTTT
TRBJ2-3	TRBD1	.	14	TRBV29-1	CSVEGDRGRDTQYF	TGCAGCGTTGAGGGGGACAGGGGGCGAGATACGCAGTATTTT
TRBJ2-1	.	once	14	TRBV4-1	CASSPSQSYNEQFF	TGCGCCAGCAGCCCTTCACAGTCCTACAATGAGCAGTTCTTC
TRBJ2-7	TRBD2	.	16	TRBV27	CASSAIPGLATYEQYF	TGTGCCAGCAGTGCGATACCGGGACTAGCGACCTACGAGCAGTACTTC
TRBJ1-2	.	.	15	TRBV7-2	CASSFFVGANYGYTF	TGTGCCAGCAGCTTTTTCGTGGGGGCTAACTATGGCTACACCTTC
TRBJ1-1	.	.	14	TRBV19	CASSTGTLKTEAFF	TGTGCCAGTAGTACCGGGACATTGAAGACTGAAGCTTTCTTT
TRBJ1-2	.	.	13	TRBV5-6	CASSLGPDYGYTF	TGTGCCAGCAGCTTGGGCCCAGACTATGGCTACACCTTC
TRBJ1-1	.	.	14	TRBV30	CAWRGGKVNTEAFF	TGTGCCTGGAGGGGGGGCAAGGTAAACACTGAAGCTTTCTTT
TRBJ1-1	TRBD1	.	17	TRBV11-3	CASSEPAGGAGNTEAFF	TGTGCCAGCAGCGAACCAGCAGGGGGCGCGGGGAACACTGAAGCTTTCTTT
TRBJ1-5	TRBD1	once	13	TRBV6-5	CASSVQGNQPQHF	TGTGCCAGCAGCGTACAGGGGAATCAGCCCCAGCATTTT
TRBJ2-5	.	.	13	TRBV24-1	CATSVSSQETQYF	TGTGCCACCAGTGTTAGCAGCCAAGAGACCCAGTACTTC
TRBJ1-3	.	.	14	TRBV5-6	CASSETGPGNTIYF	TGTGCCAGCAGCGAGACAGGACCCGGAAACACCATATATTTT
TRBJ2-7	.	few	11	TRBV11-2	CASSLTYEQYF	TGTGCCAGCAGCTTAACCTACGAGCAGTACTTC
TRBJ1-2	TRBD1	.	15	TRBV7-2	CASSLREGAHYGYTF	TGTGCCAGCAGCTTACGTGAGGGGGCGCACTATGGCTACACCTTC
TRBJ2-7	TRBD2	.	19	TRBV11-2	CASSFPPGLAGGRSYEQYF	TGTGCCAGCAGCTTTCCCCCAGGGCTAGCGGGAGGACGCTCCTACGAGCAGTACTTC
TRBJ2-7	TRBD1	once	15	TRBV19	CASSIGQGGSYEQYF	TGTGCCAGTAGTATCGGACAGGGAGGATCCTACGAGCAGTACTTC
TRBJ1-1	.	.	15	TRBV11-2	CASSPRTAMNTEAFF	TGTGCCAGCAGCCCACGGACAGCTATGAACACTGAAGCTTTCTTT
TRBJ1-2	.	.	13	TRBV5-1	CASSLGGDYGYTF	TGCGCCAGCAGCCTGGGGGGAGATTATGGCTACACCTTC
TRBJ1-1	TRBD1	.	13	TRBV14	CASSRGTGNEAFF	TGTGCCAGCAGCCGCGGGACAGGGAATGAAGCTTTCTTT
TRBJ2-4	.	.	15	TRBV7-2	CASSRTFVDKNIQYF	TGTGCCAGCAGCCGGACATTTGTAGACAAAAACATTCAGTACTTC
TRBJ2-7	TRBD2	once	14	TRBV25-1	CASSDAGGSVEQYF	TGTGCCAGCAGTGACGCGGGAGGGTCTGTGGAGCAGTACTTC
TRBJ1-1	.	.	13	TRBV6-5	CASRGPYETEAFF	TGTGCCAGCAGAGGTCCATATGAGACTGAAGCTTTCTTT
TRBJ1-2	.	few	14	TRBV7-9	CASSPRDHRFGYTF	TGTGCCAGCAGCCCCCGGGACCATAGATTTGGCTACACCTTC
TRBJ1-2	.	.	15	TRBV12-1	CASSSTGGPNYGYTF	TGTGCCAGCAGCTCCACAGGGGGCCCTAACTATGGCTACACCTTC
TRBJ2-1	.	.	14	TRBV20-1	CSASLDGLEDEQFF	TGCAGTGCTAGTTTGGACGGCCTTGAGGATGAGCAGTTCTTC
TRBJ2-1	.	.	13	TRBV27	CASSPFSYNEQFF	TGTGCCAGCAGCCCATTCTCCTACAATGAGCAGTTCTTC
TRBJ2-3	.	.	13	TRBV27	CASTSGFSDTQYF	TGTGCCAGCACCAGCGGGTTTTCGGATACGCAGTATTTT
TRBJ2-2	TRBD2	.	14	TRBV6-5	CASRGLARRGELFF	TGTGCCAGCAGAGGACTAGCGCGAAGGGGGGAGCTGTTTTTT
TRBJ2-6	.	.	16	TRBV10-3	CAISEPGISGANVLTF	TGTGCCATCAGCGAACCGGGGATCTCTGGGGCCAACGTCCTGACTTTC
TRBJ1-1	.	.	16	TRBV5-1	CASSPRGPPLNTEAFF	TGCGCCAGCAGCCCCCGCGGACCGCCGCTGAACACTGAAGCTTTCTTT
TRBJ1-5	.	.	21	TRBV14	CASSQVQTSDMWISHNQPQHF	TGTGCCAGCAGCCAGGTTCAAACCTCTGACATGTGGATATCCCACAATCAGCCCCAGCATTTT
TRBJ1-4	.	.	15	TRBV28	CASSVPQGQREKLFF	TGTGCCAGCAGTGTCCCCCAGGGGCAAAGGGAAAAACTGTTTTTT
TRBJ1-2	.	.	14	TRBV6-5	CASSYDRKLYGYTF	TGTGCCAGCAGTTACGACAGGAAGCTCTATGGCTACACCTTC
TRBJ2-3	.	once	15	TRBV6-2/TRBV6-3	CASSYGGGATDTQYF	TGTGCCAGCAGTTACGGTGGCGGAGCCACAGATACGCAGTATTTT
TRBJ1-2	.	.	14	TRBV5-6	CASSLGDTNYGYTF	TGTGCCAGCAGCTTGGGAGACACTAACTATGGCTACACCTTC
TRBJ2-5	.	once	17	TRBV28	CASSLEGLQVRQETQYF	TGTGCCAGCAGTTTAGAGGGATTACAGGTCCGTCAAGAGACCCAGTACTTC
TRBJ1-2	.	.	15	TRBV6-1	CASSEKWGRNYGYTF	TGTGCCAGCAGTGAAAAGTGGGGACGCAACTATGGCTACACCTTC
TRBJ2-7	.	once	13	TRBV18	CASSSTGTYEQYF	TGTGCCAGCTCATCAACGGGAACCTACGAGCAGTACTTC
TRBJ2-7	TRBD1	.	16	TRBV7-6	CASSLWGQGMEGEQYF	TGTGCCAGCAGCTTATGGGGACAGGGAATGGAAGGCGAGCAGTACTTC
TRBJ2-7	TRBD2	.	16	TRBV7-2	CASSLGGLAGTYEQYF	TGTGCCAGCAGCTTAGGGGGACTAGCGGGGACCTACGAGCAGTACTTC
TRBJ2-7	.	.	14	TRBV7-8	CASSPRALPYEQYF	TGTGCCAGCAGCCCTCGGGCTTTACCCTACGAGCAGTACTTC
TRBJ1-2	.	.	14	TRBV29-1	CSVEDTRGGDGYTF	TGCAGCGTTGAAGATACAAGGGGTGGGGATGGCTACACCTTC
TRBJ2-5	.	.	14	TRBV7-9	CASSLVGGGETQYF	TGTGCCAGCAGCTTAGTTGGGGGTGGAGAGACCCAGTACTTC
TRBJ2-1	.	.	11	TRBV2	CASSIYNEQFF	TGTGCCAGCAGCATCTACAATGAGCAGTTCTTC
TRBJ2-3	TRBD2	.	15	TRBV9	CASSVESGVTDTQYF	TGTGCCAGCAGCGTAGAAAGCGGGGTCACAGATACGCAGTATTTT
TRBJ2-5	TRBD1	.	14	TRBV29-1	CSVASGTGRKTQYF	TGCAGCGTTGCTTCCGGGACAGGGAGAAAGACCCAGTACTTC
TRBJ1-5	.	once	15	TRBV4-1	CASSQGGYSNQPQHF	TGCGCCAGCAGCCAAGGAGGGTATAGCAATCAGCCCCAGCATTTT
TRBJ2-3	TRBD2	.	18	TRBV20-1	CSASLYGAGGLGTDTQYF	TGCAGTGCTAGTCTGTATGGTGCGGGAGGGTTGGGCACAGATACGCAGTATTTT
TRBJ1-1	.	.	14	TRBV18	CASSPRTRNTEAFF	TGTGCCAGCTCACCCCGGACGAGGAACACTGAAGCTTTCTTT